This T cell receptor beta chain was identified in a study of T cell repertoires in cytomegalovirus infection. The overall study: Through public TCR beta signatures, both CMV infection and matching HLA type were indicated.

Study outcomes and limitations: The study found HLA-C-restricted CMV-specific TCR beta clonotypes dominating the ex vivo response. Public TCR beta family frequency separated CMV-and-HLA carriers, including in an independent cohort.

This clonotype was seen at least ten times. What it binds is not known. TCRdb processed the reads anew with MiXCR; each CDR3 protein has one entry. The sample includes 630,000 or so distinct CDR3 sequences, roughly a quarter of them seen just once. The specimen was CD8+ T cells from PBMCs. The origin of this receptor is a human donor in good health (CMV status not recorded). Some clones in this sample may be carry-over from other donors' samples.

CDR3: CASRLGGSYEQYV. As DNA, the CDR3 is TGTGCCAGCAGACTAGGGGGATCCTACGAGCAGTACGTC. V usage is TRBV7-2 and J usage is TRBJ2-7; possible D gene TRBD1, 6 bases. The CDR3 is made up of 13 amino acids. V was trimmed by 6 bases and J by 1 base, leaving 10 bases between them. The germline V gene has CDR1 SGHTA and CDR2 FQGNSA.